Included here is one T cell receptor (beta chain) sequence, with context. No antigen is known for it. The sample originates from a study of cytomegalovirus exposure and HLA in healthy donors. Study background: Out of about 360 genotyped donors, about 80% belonged to the Caucasian-associated ancestry cluster.

PCR amplification relied on 60 Vbeta primers (plus 13 Jbeta primers). Repertoires were generated with immunoSEQ multiplex PCR, while TCRdb's copy carries only in-frame clones and drops some. The sample holds about 170,000 clones; around 84% are singletons and the top ten take approximately 2.5%. Study conclusions and caveats: TCR beta chain V- and J-gene trimming was linked, in a later analysis, to a missense variant in DCLRE1C.

Healthy bone marrow donors made up the donor group. The source of this sequence is a man under 40 in good health and CMV-seropositive. The sequenced material came from PBMCs.

The CDR3 sequence is CASRGQMGTEAFF. CDR3 DNA sequence: TGTGCCAGCAGGGGACAGATGGGCACTGAAGCTTTCTTT. The chain has TRBV7-9 and TRBJ1-1; 7 bases map to TRBD1. Germline assignment: CDR1 SEHNR and CDR2 FQNEAQ (reference sequence). The V gene end was trimmed by 6 bases and the J gene end by 4 bases; junction bases not matched to a gene: 5. The CDR3 loop spans 13 amino acids.